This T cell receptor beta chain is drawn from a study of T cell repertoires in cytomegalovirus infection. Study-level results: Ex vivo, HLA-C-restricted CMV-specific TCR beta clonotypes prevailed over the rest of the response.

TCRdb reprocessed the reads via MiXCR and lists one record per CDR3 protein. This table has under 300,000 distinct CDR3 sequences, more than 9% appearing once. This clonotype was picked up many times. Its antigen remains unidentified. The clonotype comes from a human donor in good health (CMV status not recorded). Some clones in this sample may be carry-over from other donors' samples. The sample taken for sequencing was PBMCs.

CDR3 bases: TGTGCCAGCAGTTATTTGCGGGGCCAAGAGACCCAGTACTTC. This gives the protein CASSYLRGQETQYF. The chain employs TRBV7-2 and TRBJ2-5; a weak D match, TRBD2 (6 bases). The CDR3 is made up of 14 amino acids. V lost 6 bases, J lost 1 base, and 12 bases lay in between. From germline, CDR1 is SGHTA and CDR2 FQGNSA.